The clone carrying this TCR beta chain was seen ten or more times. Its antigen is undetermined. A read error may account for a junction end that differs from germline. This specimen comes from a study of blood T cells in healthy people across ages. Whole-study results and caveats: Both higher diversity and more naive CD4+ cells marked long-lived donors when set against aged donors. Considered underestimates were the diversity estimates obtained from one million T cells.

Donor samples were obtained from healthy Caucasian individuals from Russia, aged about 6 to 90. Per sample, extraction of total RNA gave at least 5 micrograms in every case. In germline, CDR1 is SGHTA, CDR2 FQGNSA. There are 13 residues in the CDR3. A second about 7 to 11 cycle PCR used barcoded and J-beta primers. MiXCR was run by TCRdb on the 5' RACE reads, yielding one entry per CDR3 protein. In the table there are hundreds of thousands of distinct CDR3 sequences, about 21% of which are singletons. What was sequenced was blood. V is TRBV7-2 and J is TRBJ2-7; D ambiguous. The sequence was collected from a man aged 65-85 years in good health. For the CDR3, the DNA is TGTGCCAGCAGCTTAATCTCTTCCTCCGAGCAGTACTTC. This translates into CASSLISSSEQYF. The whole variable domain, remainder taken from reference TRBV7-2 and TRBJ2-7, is GAGVSQSPSNKVTEKGKDVELRCDPISGHTALYWYRQSLGQGLEFLIYFQGNSAPDKSGLPSDRFSAERTGGSVSTLTIQRTQQEDSAVYLCASSLISSSEQYFGPGTRLTVT.